The 21 T cell receptor beta chains below come from one sample, sequenced in a study of CD8+ T cells in alopecia areata. Extracted RNA was reverse transcribed, and the resulting cDNA served as sequencing template. The assay was immunoSEQ multiplex PCR, and TCRdb's table has in-frame clones only and misses some. The sample has 100,000 to 150,000 clones, roughly 50% seen once. The sample consisted of NKG2D-low CD8+ T cells sorted from blood. The receptors stem from a human donor with alopecia areata.

This clone was seen a few times. The CDR3 reads CSVEAGLYNEQFF. In DNA, the CDR3 is TGCAGCGTTGAGGCAGGACTCTACAATGAGCAGTTCTTC. V and J are TRBV29-1 and TRBJ2-1, with D tentatively TRBD2 (5 bases). The V gene lost 3 bases and the J gene lost 3 bases, with 9 bases spanning the gap. Germline-derived CDR1 and CDR2 are SQVTM and ANQGSEA. The CDR3 is 13 amino acids.

This clone was observed a handful of times. The chain carries TRBV28 and TRBJ2-5; D not resolved. Trimming shortened V by 8 bases and J by 1 base, and 11 bases separated the two germline ends. The CDR3 is made up of 13 amino acids. The germline V gene has CDR1 MDHEN and CDR2 SYDVKM. The CDR3 sequence: CASRNRVQETQYF. Written as DNA, the CDR3 is TGTGCCAGCCGCAATCGAGTCCAAGAGACCCAGTACTTC.

The V call is TRBV28, the J call TRBJ1-5; no reliable D call. This CDR3 is built from 12 residues. Trimming left V 8 bases short and J 3 bases short, with 8 bases between. The V gene's germline CDR1 is MDHEN and CDR2 SYDVKM. Here the CDR3 reads CASCPDNQPQHF. CDR3 coding DNA: TGTGCCAGCTGTCCTGACAATCAGCCCCAGCATTTT.

This chain links TRBV30 with TRBJ1-1; D is unresolved. CDR1 is GTSNPN and CDR2 is SVGIG in the germline V gene (reference sequence). The CDR3 totals 13 residues. The V and J ends lost 0 bases and 6 bases respectively, with 11 bases between them. CDR3 amino acids: CAWSVNVGAEAFF. CDR3 coding DNA: TGTGCCTGGAGTGTAAATGTGGGTGCTGAAGCTTTCTTT.

The chain links TRBV29-1 to TRBJ2-1, with 8 bases identical to TRBD2. The CDR3 runs 15 residues. Germline lookup yields CDR1 SQVTM and CDR2 ANQGSEA. Trimming took 3 bases from V and 8 from J; bases not matched to a gene: 12. CDR3 coding DNA: TGCAGCGTTGACCCAGCCCGGGAGGGCCTGGATGAGCAGTTCTTC. This sequence encodes CSVDPAREGLDEQFF.

The rearrangement links TRBV27 to TRBJ2-7; weak D call: TRBD1 (5 bases). This CDR3 is 12 amino acids long. V was cut by 4 bases and J by 6 bases, with 10 bases left in between. Germline CDR1 is MNHEY and CDR2 is SMNVEV (reference sequence). The CDR3 nucleotides read TGTGCCAGCAGTTCCACAGGCCCCGAGCAGTACTTC. Amino acid sequence: CASSSTGPEQYF.

This clone was counted only a few times. The chain joins TRBV15 to TRBJ2-7; D is possibly TRBD2 (6 bases). Trimming removed 6 bases from V and 2 bases from J, with 17 bases in between. This CDR3 has 15 residues. From germline, CDR1 is LNHNV and CDR2 YYDKDF (reference sequence). The CDR3 region has the DNA TGTGCCACCAGTAACGGACTATCCCTTACCTACGAGCAGTACTTC. Translation gives CATSNGLSLTYEQYF.

The gene calls are TRBV9 and TRBJ2-5, with D possibly matching TRBD2 (5 bases). CDR3 length: 12 residues. CDR1 is SGDLS and CDR2 is YYNGEE in the germline V gene. V lost 3 bases and J 9 bases, leaving 12 bases between the germline ends. This chain's CDR3 is CASSGTWGAQYF. CDR3 nucleotide sequence: TGTGCCAGCAGCGGAACCTGGGGAGCCCAGTACTTC.

The sample holds one count of this clone. The chain uses TRBV30 and TRBJ2-1, with D possibly TRBD2 on 5 matching bases. Germline CDR1 reads GTSNPN; CDR2 reads SVGIG (reference sequence). V lost 5 bases and J lost 7, with 12 bases in between. The CDR3 runs to 12 residues. Written as DNA, the CDR3 is TGTGCCTGGGGCTCAACGGGAAATGAGCAGTTCTTC. This sequence encodes CAWGSTGNEQFF.

The V and J genes are TRBV27 and TRBJ2-7; D not resolved. Germline assignment: CDR1 MNHEY and CDR2 SMNVEV (reference sequence). Trimming left V 3 bases short and J 6 bases short, with 9 bases between. This CDR3 is 12 amino acids long. The CDR3 reads CASSFGRGEQYF. The DNA for the CDR3 is TGTGCCAGCAGTTTCGGTCGTGGCGAGCAGTACTTC.

V usage is TRBV23-1 and J usage is TRBJ2-3, with TRBD1 matching over 11 bases. TRBV23-1 is an ORF for which the function is uncertain. The CDR3 totals 15 residues. V shed 6 bases, J shed 5 bases, and the junction held 7 bases outside the gene matches. The CDR3 DNA reads TGCGCCAGCAGCCAAGGGACAGGGGGGAAAGATACGCAGTATTTT. It yields the protein CASSQGTGGKDTQYF.

J is TRBJ2-7 and V is TRBV4-1; 9 bases fit TRBD2. Trimming removed 5 bases from V and 4 bases from J; junction bases left unmatched: 9. CDR3 length equals 15 residues. Germline CDR1 reads MGHRA; CDR2 reads YSYEKL. CDR3 coding DNA: TGCGCCAGCAGCTTGGGGGCGGGAGGGTTTTACGAGCAGTACTTC. It translates to CASSLGAGGFYEQYF.

The chain is built from TRBV21-1 and TRBJ2-1; whether TRBD2, the table's D call, matches the DNA was not checked. TRBV21-1 is a listed pseudogene. This CDR3 has 12 amino acids. CDR3 in amino acids: CASSFRDNEQFF. The CDR3 coding sequence is TGTGCCAGCTCGTTTCGGGACAATGAGCAGTTCTTC.

The gene calls are TRBV27 and TRBJ1-5; perhaps TRBD1 as D (5 bases). CDR3 length equals 14 residues. The germline gives CDR1 MNHEY, CDR2 SMNVEV (reference sequence). Trimming stripped 6 bases from V and 5 bases from J, with 14 bases between. CDR3 residues: CASSRGGVDQPQHF. Here the CDR3 DNA reads TGTGCCAGCAGCCGAGGAGGGGTAGATCAGCCCCAGCATTTT.

V usage is TRBV30 and J usage is TRBJ2-7; D possibly corresponds to TRBD2 (5 bases). In germline, CDR1 is GTSNPN, CDR2 SVGIG (reference sequence). CDR3 length: 14 amino acids. Trimming removed 1 base from V and 3 bases from J, with 13 bases in between. The CDR3: CAWSGGLGSYEQYF. The CDR3 bases are TGTGCCTGGAGTGGAGGACTGGGAAGCTACGAGCAGTACTTC.

The chain is built from TRBV29-1 and TRBJ1-3; D is unclear. V lost 4 bases and J 0 bases, leaving 4 bases between the germline ends. This CDR3 is 12 amino acids long. Germline CDR1 SQVTM, CDR2 ANQGSEA. The CDR3 spells CSVASSGNTIYF. CDR3 DNA sequence: TGCAGCGTTGCTAGCTCTGGAAACACCATATATTTT. Full variable domain (missing parts from reference TRBV29-1 and TRBJ1-3): SAVISQKPSRDICQRGTSLTIQCQVDSQVTMMFWYRQQPGQSLTLIATANQGSEATYESGFVIDKFPISRPNLTFSTLTVSNMSPEDSSIYLCSVASSGNTIYFGEGSWLTVV.

This clone was detected only a few times. This rearrangement joins TRBV23-1 to TRBJ1-2; D is undetermined. TRBV23-1 is sorted into the ORF group, with uncertain function. V lost 8 bases, J lost 4 bases, and 17 bases lay in between. The CDR3 loop spans 14 amino acids. The CDR3 region has the DNA TGCGCCAGCGGCAACAACTGGCGCCCCTATGGCTACACCTTC. Translated, it gives CASGNNWRPYGYTF.

The chain's CDR3 is CASSKPHIAGSTIDTQYF. CDR3 nucleotides: TGCGCCAGCAGCAAACCCCATATAGCGGGGTCCACGATAGATACGCAGTATTTT. V and J are TRBV4-1 and TRBJ2-3; the match to TRBD2 covers 8 bases. The junction had 18 bases not matched to a gene; V was cut back by 5 bases and J by 5 bases. Germline values: CDR1 MGHRA, CDR2 YSYEKL. The CDR3 consists of 18 residues.

The chain carries TRBV6-1 and TRBJ2-3; D gene ambiguous. This CDR3 spans 13 amino acids. Germline CDR1 reads MNHNS; CDR2 reads SASEGT. Trimming left V 3 bases short and J 5 bases short, with 9 bases between. The CDR3 reads CASSDMSQDTQYF. The CDR3 DNA reads as TGTGCCAGCAGTGATATGAGTCAAGATACGCAGTATTTT.

The chain carries TRBV7-9 and TRBJ2-5, with a weak D call TRBD2 (5 bases). CDR1 is SEHNR, CDR2 FQNEAQ, per germline (reference sequence). This CDR3 is 12 amino acids long. The V and J ends lost 1 base and 5 bases respectively, with 5 bases between them. CDR3 nucleotides: TGTGCCAGCAGCTTAGTAGCGGAGACCCAGTACTTC. Translated: CASSLVAETQYF. Full variable domain (rest looked up from reference TRBV7-9 and TRBJ2-5): DTGVSQNPRHKITKRGQNVTFRCDPISEHNRLYWYRQTLGQGPEFLTYFQNEAQLEKSRLLSDRFSAERPKGSFSTLEIQRTEQGDSAMYLCASSLVAETQYFGPGTRLLVL.

This clone appeared a few times. This chain joins TRBV28 and TRBJ2-1; 8 bases fit TRBD1. Germline-derived CDR1 and CDR2 are MDHEN and SYDVKM. V lost 6 bases to trimming and J lost 6 bases; unmatched junction nucleotides: 10. The CDR3 has 15 amino acids. CDR3 sequence (DNA): TGTGCCAGCAGCCTGAGGACAGGGAGCCGCAATGAGCAGTTCTTC. This translates into CASSLRTGSRNEQFF.